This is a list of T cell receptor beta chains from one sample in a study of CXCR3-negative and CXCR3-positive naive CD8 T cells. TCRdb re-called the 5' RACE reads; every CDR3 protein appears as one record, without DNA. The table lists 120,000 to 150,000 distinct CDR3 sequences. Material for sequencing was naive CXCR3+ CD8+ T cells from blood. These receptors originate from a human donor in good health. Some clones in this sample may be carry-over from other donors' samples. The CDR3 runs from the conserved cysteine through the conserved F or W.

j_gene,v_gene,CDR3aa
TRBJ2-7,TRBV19,CASSIRGPSYEQYF
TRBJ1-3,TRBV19,CASSTGYNTIYF
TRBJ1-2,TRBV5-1,CASSLENRIGYTF
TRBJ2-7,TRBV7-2,CASSAGLAYEQYF
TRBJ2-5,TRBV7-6,CASSQIGLQETQYF
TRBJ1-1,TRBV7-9,CASRGPEGETEAFF
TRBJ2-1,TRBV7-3,CASSLFSGSTNEQFF
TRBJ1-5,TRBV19,CASSILDGNQPQHF
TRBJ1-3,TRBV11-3,CASSPRTPNGNTIYF
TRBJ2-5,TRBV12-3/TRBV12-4,CASSSRLKETQYF
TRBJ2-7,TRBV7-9,CASSFHQTSGGHEQYF
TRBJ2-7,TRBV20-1,CSVSSGDSYEQYF
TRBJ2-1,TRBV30,CAWKTSGVHEQFF
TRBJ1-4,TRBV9,CASSGGGTSEKLFF
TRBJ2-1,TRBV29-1,CSVEALGNSYNEQFF
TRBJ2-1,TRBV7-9,CASSSKGLAGGSHEQFF
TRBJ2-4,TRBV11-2,CASSPPSITKPSLQLVQYF
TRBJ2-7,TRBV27,CASSFPGSYEQYF
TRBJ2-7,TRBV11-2,CASSLEGRTYEQYF
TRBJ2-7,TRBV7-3,CASSLAGGSYEQYF
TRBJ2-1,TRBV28,CASSYYRSYNEQFF
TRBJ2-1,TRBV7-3,CASSTPPPSNEQFF
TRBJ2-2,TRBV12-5,CASGLSRVGQQDTGELFF
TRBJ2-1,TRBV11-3,CASSSSRAGGAYNEQFF
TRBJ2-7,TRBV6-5,CASKQTGDSYEQYF
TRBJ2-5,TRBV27,CASSLSAGTRETQYF
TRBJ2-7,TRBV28,CASSLRAWEQYF
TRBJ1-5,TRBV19,CASSRARGVDQPQHF
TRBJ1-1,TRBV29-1,CSVEDLGTEAFF
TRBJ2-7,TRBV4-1,CASSQGSSYEQYF
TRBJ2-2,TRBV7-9,CASSLVDLTNTGELFF
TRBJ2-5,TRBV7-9,CASSGDWALQETQYF
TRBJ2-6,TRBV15,CATSREIPGANVLTF
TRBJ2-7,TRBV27,CASSFQGTYEQYF
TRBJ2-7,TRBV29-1,CSVVRRGRLKGYEQYF
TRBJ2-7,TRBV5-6,CASSPGILSYEQYF